Presented here are 27 T cell receptor beta chains from one specimen sequenced in a study of immune heterogeneity within non-small cell lung tumors. Each sample used roughly 600 ng of genomic DNA from bulk tumor tissue. Collection of several biopsies per primary tumor, spaced far apart, took place during surgery. Curative operations were performed on patients who had untreated, newly diagnosed non-small cell lung cancer. Amplification of the TCR beta CDR3 was achieved through multiplex PCR with 32 V and 13 J primers. TCRdb passed the multiplex PCR reads through MiXCR, listing each CDR3 protein once. The sample yields fewer than 12,000 distinct CDR3 sequences, 25% to 35% seen once. Sample: lung tumor tissue. These TCRs come from a woman aged 60-70 years with non-small cell lung cancer.

This sequence joins TRBV6-2 or TRBV6-3 and TRBJ1-4, with 9 bases aligning to TRBD1. Germline CDR1 MNHEY, CDR2 SVGEGT. The CDR3 runs to 16 residues. V lost 2 bases to trimming and J lost 8 bases; unmatched junction nucleotides: 9. The CDR3 bases are TGTGCCAGCAGTTACACCCGACAGGGGGGAGAGGAAAAACTGTTTTTT. This translates into CASSYTRQGGEEKLFF.

At least ten counts were recorded for this clonotype. CDR3 amino acids: CASIRVGDTGELFF. The CDR3 bases are TGTGCCAGCATTCGAGTGGGCGACACCGGGGAGCTGTTTTTT. The J gene is TRBJ2-2, the V gene TRBV11-2, with D unclear. Germline loops: CDR1 SGHAT, CDR2 FQNNGV. Trimming stripped 7 bases from V and 3 bases from J, with 12 bases between. This CDR3 contains 14 residues.

The V call is TRBV6-1, the J call TRBJ1-6, with D possibly TRBD1 on 6 matching bases. V gave up 0 bases and J gave up 12 bases, with 15 bases separating them. The CDR3 is 15 residues long. Germline V gives CDR1 MNHNS, CDR2 SASEGT. This CDR3 reads CASSEAKDSPLPLHF. In DNA, the CDR3 is TGTGCCAGCAGTGAAGCTAAGGACAGCCCTTTACCCCTCCACTTT.

Many counts were recorded for this clonotype. The V and J genes are TRBV5-1 and TRBJ1-6, with unresolved D. Germline V CDR1 and CDR2: SGHRS, YFSETQ. The CDR3 consists of 16 residues. The germline V and J ends were trimmed by 0 bases and 6 bases, with 13 bases remaining between them. Here the CDR3 reads CASSLAPVRVNSPLHF. CDR3 in DNA: TGCGCCAGCAGCTTGGCCCCGGTCCGTGTTAATTCACCCCTCCACTTT.

This clonotype counts as medium-sized. The chain carries TRBV12-3 or TRBV12-4 and TRBJ2-1; no firm D call. CDR3 length: 16 residues. The V end was cut by 6 bases, the J end by 4 bases, with 19 bases between. The CDR3 here is CASSHQAQPRYNEQFF. The DNA of the CDR3 is TGTGCCAGCAGCCATCAGGCCCAACCTCGGTACAATGAGCAGTTCTTC.

This clonotype is labeled medium-sized. The gene calls are TRBV7-3 and TRBJ2-3, with 10 bases aligning to TRBD2. Germline assignment: CDR1 SGHTA and CDR2 FQGTGA. This CDR3 has 15 amino acids. J lost 1 base, V lost 5 bases, and 3 bases had no gene match. CDR3 nucleotides: TGTGCCAGCAGCATGCTAGCGGGAGGCACAGATACGCAGTATTTT. This translates into CASSMLAGGTDTQYF.

The rearrangement joins TRBV19 to TRBJ1-1; no firm D call. The CDR3 runs to 11 residues. Trimming pared 5 bases from V and 7 bases from J, leaving 8 bases between. The V gene's germline CDR1 is LNHDA and CDR2 SQIVND (reference sequence). CDR3 nucleotide sequence: TGTGCCAGTAGTGTCGTCAGTGAAGCTTTCTTT. Protein: CASSVVSEAFF.

The chain couples TRBV15 to TRBJ1-6, with TRBD1 matching over 10 bases. V was clipped by 5 bases and J by 8 bases; unmatched bases: 3. Germline V gene data show CDR1 as LNHNV and CDR2 as YYDKDF (reference sequence). CDR3 size: 14 residues. The DNA of the CDR3 is TGTGCCACCAGCCAGGACAGGGGGTATTCACCCCTCCACTTT. Its protein product is CATSQDRGYSPLHF.

The table lists this clonotype with many counts. The CDR3 spells CASSQVRVLWPQHF. In DNA form, the CDR3 reads TGCGCCAGCAGCCAAGTCAGGGTGTTATGGCCCCAGCATTTT. The gene calls are TRBV4-1 and TRBJ1-5; tentatively, D is TRBD1 (5 bases). In germline, CDR1 is MGHRA, CDR2 YSYEKL. Trimming removed 1 base at V and 9 bases at J, with 13 bases between. The CDR3 loop spans 14 amino acids.

By sample fraction, this clonotype is medium-sized. The chain links TRBV24-1 to TRBJ2-1, with D perhaps TRBD2 (6 bases). Germline values: CDR1 KGHDR, CDR2 SFDVKD. The CDR3 loop spans 15 amino acids. The ends were cut back, 6 bases at V and 7 bases at J, with 18 bases in the middle. The CDR3 protein is CATSSRDSPSNEQFF. In DNA, the CDR3 is TGTGCCACCAGTTCCCGGGACTCCCCCTCAAATGAGCAGTTCTTC.

This chain uses TRBV6-1 with TRBJ2-5; 11 nucleotides line up with TRBD2. CDR3 length: 15 residues. Germline V gene sequence: CDR1 MNHNS, CDR2 SASEGT. The V segment lost 6 bases and the J segment 5 bases; nucleotides outside the gene matches: 8. The CDR3 spells CASRFSGRAAETQYF. CDR3 coding DNA: TGTGCCAGCAGGTTTAGCGGGAGGGCCGCCGAGACCCAGTACTTC.

The rearrangement links TRBV18 to TRBJ2-1; 11 positions match TRBD2. CDR1 is KGHSH and CDR2 is LQKENI in the germline V gene. This CDR3 is built from 20 residues. With 4 bases clipped from V and 3 bases from J, the junction kept 17 bases outside the gene matches. The CDR3 DNA reads TGTGCCAGCTCACTGAAGAGTACTAGCGGGAGTTCCCCAAGCTACAATGAGCAGTTCTTC. Translated: CASSLKSTSGSSPSYNEQFF. Supplemented by reference TRBV18 and TRBJ2-1, the full variable domain reads NAGVMQNPRHLVRRRGQEARLRCSPMKGHSHVYWYRQLPEEGLKFMVYLQKENIIDESGMPKERFSAEFPKEGPSILRIQQVVRGDSAAYFCASSLKSTSGSSPSYNEQFFGPGTRLTVL.

This clonotype has just a few counts. The chain employs TRBV20-1 and TRBJ2-1; 12 nucleotides agree with TRBD2. The CDR3 spans 14 residues. Germline V gives CDR1 DFQATT, CDR2 SNEGSKA (reference sequence). Germline trimming cut 6 bases from V and 6 bases from J; bases unmatched to any gene: 6. The CDR3 coding sequence is TGCAGTGCCAGTGGACTAGCGGGATCCAATGAGCAGTTCTTC. Its translation: CSASGLAGSNEQFF.

There are many counts of this clonotype. The chain couples TRBV27 to TRBJ2-1; D not certain. The CDR3 is 13 amino acids. V dropped 4 bases and J dropped 7 bases, with 11 bases sitting between them. CDR1 MNHEY and CDR2 SMNVEV come from the germline V gene (reference sequence). CDR3 sequence: CASSSSWWNEQFF. The CDR3 bases are TGTGCCAGCAGTTCCTCGTGGTGGAATGAGCAGTTCTTC.

This clonotype was observed at least ten times. The chain links TRBV5-1 to TRBJ2-1, with 8 bases that match TRBD2. CDR1 is SGHRS and CDR2 is YFSETQ in the germline V gene. The CDR3 loop spans 14 amino acids. V dropped 2 bases and J dropped 4; count of bases not matched to a gene: 2. CDR3 residues: CASSLPGGYNEQFF. The CDR3 DNA reads TGCGCCAGCAGCTTACCGGGAGGGTACAATGAGCAGTTCTTC.

Concerning this clonotype: A much larger clone is a single base away; this may be a read error. The V and J genes are TRBV2 and TRBJ2-2; D is perhaps TRBD2 (6 bases). This CDR3 comprises 15 residues. Germline V gives CDR1 SNHLY, CDR2 FYNNEI. The DNA of the CDR3 is TGTGCCAGCAGTGAACAGGCAGGGAGGACCGGGGAGCTGTCTTTT. Protein sequence: CASSEQAGRTGELSF.

This clonotype was detected ten times or more. This chain connects TRBV7-2 to TRBJ2-3; TRBD1 is a possible D gene (6 bases). Germline lookup yields CDR1 SGHTA and CDR2 FQGNSA. The CDR3 is made up of 14 amino acids. With 4 bases removed from V and 2 bases from J, the gap between germline ends came to 10 bases. CDR3 region: CASSSQGNTDTQYF. The DNA of the CDR3 is TGTGCCAGCAGCTCACAGGGAAACACAGATACGCAGTATTTT.

This clonotype ranks as medium-sized. The chain links TRBV19 to TRBJ2-2, with D possibly matching TRBD2 (5 bases). The CDR3 consists of 14 residues. Germline CDR1 LNHDA, CDR2 SQIVND (reference sequence). Between the trimmed V and J ends, which lost 8 bases and 3 bases, there was a span of 13 bases. The CDR3 region has the DNA TGTGCCAGTCGAAATCAGCGGTACACCGGGGAGCTGTTTTTT. This sequence encodes CASRNQRYTGELFF.

This clonotype was counted many times. This chain connects TRBV12-3 or TRBV12-4 to TRBJ2-3; D might be TRBD2 (5 bases). The CDR3 is 13 amino acids. Trimming took 2 bases from V and 4 from J, leaving 7 bases between them. CDR3 loop: CASSLKGADTQYF. The CDR3 bases are TGTGCCAGCAGTTTAAAGGGAGCAGATACGCAGTATTTT.

The chain combines TRBV29-1 with TRBJ1-2; 7 nucleotides agree with TRBD1. J gave up 1 base and V 5 bases, and 7 bases lay outside the gene matches. The germline V gene has CDR1 SQVTM and CDR2 ANQGSEA. The CDR3 is made up of 14 amino acids. The DNA of the CDR3 is TGCAGCGTTATATTGCCAGGGGGTAACTATGGCTACACCTTC. As protein: CSVILPGGNYGYTF.

This clonotype was seen a handful of times. This rearrangement joins TRBV4-1 to TRBJ2-1; D is undetermined. V was shortened by 0 bases and J by 3 bases, with 12 bases between the two germline ends. The CDR3 has 16 amino acids. Germline CDR1 reads MGHRA; CDR2 reads YSYEKL. The CDR3 sequence: CASSQDLRVIYNEQFF. The CDR3 DNA is TGCGCCAGCAGCCAAGACCTTAGGGTCATCTACAATGAGCAGTTCTTC.

This clonotype was counted ten times or more. This chain connects TRBV20-1 to TRBJ2-5; no definite D call. V dropped 5 bases and J dropped 3 bases, with 19 bases sitting between them. The CDR3 length is 15 residues. The germline gives CDR1 DFQATT, CDR2 SNEGSKA (reference sequence). The CDR3 sequence: CSAPQRVGLEETQYF. CDR3 sequence (DNA): TGCAGTGCTCCCCAACGGGTAGGGCTGGAAGAGACCCAGTACTTC.

This clonotype was observed many times. The CDR3: CASSRPGQPNEQYF. Here the CDR3 DNA reads TGTGCCAGCAGCCGTCCGGGACAGCCAAACGAGCAGTACTTC. V usage is TRBV7-2 and J usage is TRBJ2-7; 7 bases fit TRBD1. CDR1 is SGHTA and CDR2 is FQGNSA in the germline V gene. The CDR3 has 14 residues. The V and J ends lost 5 bases and 5 bases, in that order; junction bases with no gene match: 9.

Note on this clonotype: This may be a read error: a much more frequent sequence differs by one nucleotide. Here the CDR3 DNA reads TGTGCCAGCTGGGAACAGTGGAACACCGGGGAGCTGTTTTTT. Its protein product is CASWEQWNTGELFF. The gene calls are TRBV28 and TRBJ2-2, with D unclear. Trimming took 8 bases from V and 1 from J, leaving 11 bases between them. The length of the CDR3 is 14 residues. The germline V gene has CDR1 MDHEN and CDR2 SYDVKM.

A word on this clonotype: The junction shows a germline mismatch at one end, possibly a read error. The chain has TRBV4-1 and TRBJ2-5, with 9 bases aligning to TRBD2. The CDR3 extends over 15 amino acids. Germline CDR1 reads MGHRA; CDR2 reads YSYEKL. The CDR3 DNA sequence: TGCGCCAGCAGCCTGACCGGGACTAGCTATGAGAGCCAGTACTTC. It codes for CASSLTGTSYESQYF.

This chain connects TRBV5-1 to TRBJ2-7, with D uncertain. Germline values: CDR1 SGHRS, CDR2 YFSETQ. V shed 0 bases and J shed 0 bases, with 7 bases lying between them. This CDR3 has 14 residues. CDR3 sequence reads: CASSLEQPSYEQYF. DNA for the CDR3: TGCGCCAGCAGCTTGGAGCAGCCCTCCTACGAGCAGTACTTC.

In this sample, this clonotype is medium-sized. This chain links TRBV6-1 with TRBJ2-2, with D possibly matching TRBD2 (5 bases). Germline lookup yields CDR1 MNHNS and CDR2 SASEGT. V was cut by 0 bases and J by 6 bases, with 11 bases left in between. The CDR3 covers 15 residues. CDR3 sequence (DNA): TGTGCCAGCAGTGAAGCGGCGGGTTGGGCCGGGGAGCTGTTTTTT. The encoded protein is CASSEAAGWAGELFF.